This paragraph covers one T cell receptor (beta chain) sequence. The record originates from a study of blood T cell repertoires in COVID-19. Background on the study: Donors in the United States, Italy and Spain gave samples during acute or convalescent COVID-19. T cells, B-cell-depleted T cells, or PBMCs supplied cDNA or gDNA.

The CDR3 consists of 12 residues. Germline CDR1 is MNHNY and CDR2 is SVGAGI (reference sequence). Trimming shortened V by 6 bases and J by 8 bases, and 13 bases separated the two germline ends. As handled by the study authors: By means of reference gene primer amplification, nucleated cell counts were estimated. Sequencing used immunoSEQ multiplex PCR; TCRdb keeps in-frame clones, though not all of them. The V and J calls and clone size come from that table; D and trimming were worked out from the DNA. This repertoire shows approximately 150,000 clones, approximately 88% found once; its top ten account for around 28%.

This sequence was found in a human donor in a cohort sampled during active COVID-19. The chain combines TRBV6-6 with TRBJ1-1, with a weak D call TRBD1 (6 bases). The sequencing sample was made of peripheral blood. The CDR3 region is CASSPSRGEAFF. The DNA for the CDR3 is TGTGCCAGCAGCCCTTCAAGGGGGGAAGCTTTCTTT.